This T cell receptor (beta chain) was recorded in a study of a mutant IDH1 vaccine in newly diagnosed glioma. Points on this clone: Its antigen is undetermined.

Whole-study results and caveats: Pseudoprogression apparently tracked independently of changes in top peripheral T cell clonotypes.

Time point: baseline, week 1 (first vaccination visit). As to treatment: pre-vaccination baseline after standard-of-care therapy. Every donor had a new WHO grade 3 or 4 astrocytoma that was IDH1-mutant, with loss of nuclear ATRX. The table came from immunoSEQ multiplex PCR; TCRdb's copy has only in-frame clones and leaves some out. The repertoire holds tens of thousands of clones, with 80% to 90% as singletons. The specimen was PBMCs, collected from a glioma patient treated with radiotherapy, temozolomide or both. The source is a woman between 45 and 65 years old with glioma.

CDR3 in amino acids: CASSLVPSLRETQYF. The CDR3 DNA reads as TGTGCCAGCAGCTTAGTCCCCAGTTTGAGGGAGACCCAGTACTTC. The rearrangement joins TRBV7-9 to TRBJ2-5; unclear D gene. There are 15 residues in the CDR3. V was clipped by 1 base and J by 5 bases, with 14 bases between them. Germline CDR1 reads SEHNR; CDR2 reads FQNEAQ (reference sequence).